This T cell receptor beta chain derives from a study of blood T cell repertoires in COVID-19. Study-wide background: Both acute and convalescent COVID-19 samples were obtained from the United States, Italy and Spain.

Data came from immunoSEQ multiplex PCR; TCRdb stores just in-frame clones and leaves some out. The data show roughly 250,000 clones, more than 85% seen once. Recruits, aged about 18 to 95 years, lived in 24 US areas. The germline gives CDR1 SGHNT, CDR2 YYREEE (reference sequence). The CDR3 consists of 17 residues. Trimming removed 0 bases from V and 0 bases from J; junction bases left unmatched: 8. This sequence originates from a man between 35 and 55 years old who had recovered from COVID-19. Material: PBMCs or T cells enriched from blood (not recorded which). The chain links TRBV5-4 to TRBJ1-2; 7 bases agree with TRBD1. The CDR3 is CASSLGQGPQANYGYTF. In DNA, the CDR3 is TGTGCCAGCAGCTTGGGACAGGGACCTCAAGCTAACTATGGCTACACCTTC.